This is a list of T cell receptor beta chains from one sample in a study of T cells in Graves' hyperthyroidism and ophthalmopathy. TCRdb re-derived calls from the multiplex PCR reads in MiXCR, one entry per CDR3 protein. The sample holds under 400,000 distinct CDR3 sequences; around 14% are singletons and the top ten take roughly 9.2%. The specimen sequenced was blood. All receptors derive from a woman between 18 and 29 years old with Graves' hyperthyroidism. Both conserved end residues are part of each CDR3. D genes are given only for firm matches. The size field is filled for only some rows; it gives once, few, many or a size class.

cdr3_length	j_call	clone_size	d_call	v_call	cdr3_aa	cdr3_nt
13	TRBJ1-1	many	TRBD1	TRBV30	CACTGAGNTEAFF	TGTGCCTGCACAGGGGCAGGAAACACTGAAGCTTTCTTT
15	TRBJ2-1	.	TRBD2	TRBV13	CASSPTSGGAHEQFF	TGTGCCAGCAGCCCTACTAGCGGGGGGGCCCATGAGCAGTTCTTC
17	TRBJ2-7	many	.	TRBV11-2	CASSSLQGKRSSYEQYF	TGTGCCAGCAGCTCCCTCCAGGGAAAAAGGAGCTCCTACGAGCAGTACTTC
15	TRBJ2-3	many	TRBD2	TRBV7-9	CASSHTSGDTDTQYF	TGTGCCAGCAGCCATACTAGCGGAGACACAGATACGCAGTATTTT
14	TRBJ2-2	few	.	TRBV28	CASSSRGVRGELFF	TGTGCCAGCAGTTCCAGAGGAGTTCGCGGGGAGCTGTTTTTT
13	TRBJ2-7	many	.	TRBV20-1	CSAPGDLAYEQYF	TGCAGTGCCCCCGGAGACCTAGCCTACGAGCAGTACTTC
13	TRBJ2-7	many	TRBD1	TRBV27	CASSDQGAYEQYF	TGTGCCAGCAGCGATCAGGGGGCCTACGAGCAGTACTTC
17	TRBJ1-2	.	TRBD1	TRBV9	CASSVGWTGFGGHGYTF	TGTGCCAGCAGCGTAGGATGGACAGGGTTCGGGGGGCATGGCTACACCTTC
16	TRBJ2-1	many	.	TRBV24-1	CATSDTGPKAYNEQFF	TGTGCCACCAGTGACACCGGGCCCAAGGCCTACAATGAGCAGTTCTTC
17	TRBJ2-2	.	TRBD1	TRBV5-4	CASSYDRVGSYTGELFF	TGTGCCAGCAGCTACGACAGGGTGGGGAGTTACACCGGGGAGCTGTTTTTT
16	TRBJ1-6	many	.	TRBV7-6	CASSIRPGANNSPLHF	TGTGCCAGCAGCATTCGACCGGGGGCAAATAATTCACCCCTCCACTTT
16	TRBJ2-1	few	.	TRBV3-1	CASSQNPGGPGGEQFF	TGTGCCAGCAGCCAAAACCCAGGGGGGCCCGGGGGTGAGCAGTTCTTC
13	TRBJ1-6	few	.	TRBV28	CASTLSSHSPLHF	TGTGCCAGCACCCTGAGCTCCCATTCACCCCTCCACTTT
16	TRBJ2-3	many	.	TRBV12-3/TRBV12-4	CASSLALGGRGDTQYF	TGTGCCAGCAGTTTAGCGCTGGGGGGGCGAGGAGATACGCAGTATTTT
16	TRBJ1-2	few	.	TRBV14	CASSPKVGDSLDGYTF	TGTGCCAGCAGCCCCAAAGTCGGGGATAGTTTGGATGGCTACACCTTC
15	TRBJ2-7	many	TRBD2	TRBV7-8	CASSLVAGDTYEQYF	TGTGCCAGCAGCTTAGTAGCGGGGGATACCTACGAGCAGTACTTC
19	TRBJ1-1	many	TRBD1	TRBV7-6	CASSLMAGTGGVRGTEAFF	TGTGCCAGCAGCTTAATGGCCGGGACAGGGGGCGTGAGGGGCACTGAAGCTTTCTTT
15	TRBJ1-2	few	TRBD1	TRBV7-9	CASSSGTGANYGYTF	TGTGCCAGCAGCTCCGGGACAGGTGCCAACTATGGCTACACCTTC
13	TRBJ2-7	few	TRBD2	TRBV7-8	CASESGSSYEQYF	TGTGCCAGCGAAAGCGGGAGCTCCTACGAGCAGTACTTC
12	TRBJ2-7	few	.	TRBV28	CASSLYEFEQYF	TGTGCCAGCAGTTTATACGAGTTCGAGCAGTACTTC
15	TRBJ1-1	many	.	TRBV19	CASSPTDRMNTEAFF	TGTGCCAGTAGTCCGACTGACAGGATGAACACTGAAGCTTTCTTT
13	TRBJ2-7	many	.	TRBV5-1	CASSLDLLYEQYF	TGCGCCAGCAGCTTGGATTTACTGTACGAGCAGTACTTC
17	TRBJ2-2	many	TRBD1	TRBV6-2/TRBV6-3	CASSYSDRDKDTGELFF	TGTGCCAGCAGTTACTCGGACAGGGACAAGGACACCGGGGAGCTGTTTTTT
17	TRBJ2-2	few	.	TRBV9	CASSVDVIGGTTGELFF	TGTGCCAGCAGCGTAGACGTTATTGGGGGGACCACCGGGGAGCTGTTTTTT
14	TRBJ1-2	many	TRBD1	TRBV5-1	CASSPNTGAYGYTF	TGCGCCAGCAGCCCGAACACAGGGGCCTATGGCTACACCTTC
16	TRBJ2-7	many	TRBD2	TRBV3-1	CASSQDTLVPGGEQYF	TGTGCCAGCAGCCAAGATACACTTGTACCCGGGGGGGAGCAGTACTTC
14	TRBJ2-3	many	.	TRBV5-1	CASSIQAHTDTQYF	TGCGCCAGCAGCATCCAGGCCCACACAGATACGCAGTATTTT
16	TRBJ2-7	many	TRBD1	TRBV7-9	CASSPLGDRAAYEQYF	TGTGCCAGCAGCCCGCTCGGGGACAGGGCCGCCTACGAGCAGTACTTC